The sequence of this TCR beta chain was determined in a study of regulatory T cells in long-lasting Graves disease. Relying on iRepertoire HTBI primers and Arm-PCR of CDR3 regions, the team built TCR beta libraries. TCRdb used MiXCR to reprocess the multiplex PCR reads, holding one entry per CDR3 protein. Of 550,000 to 700,000 distinct CDR3 sequences in the sample, roughly 16% were seen once. Notes on the study in general: With persistent disease, TRBV28, TRBJ1-2 and TRBJ2-5 were the favored segments.

In this sample, this clonotype turned up a few times. Its antigen is as yet unknown. Per the germline V gene, CDR1 is LNHNV and CDR2 is YYDKDF (reference sequence). V was clipped by 6 bases and J by 2 bases; unmatched bases: 4. This CDR3 is built from 14 residues. The sample's time point: newly diagnosed GD, antithyroid drugs for less than 3 months. PBMC RNA was the source of the TCR library. It was an endocrinology department in Xi'an, China, that provided the patients. These records were also assigned to another study, of T cells in Graves' hyperthyroidism and ophthalmopathy. That source adds: Pregnant or lactating patients were excluded, as were those with uncontrolled infection or other autoimmune disease. The majority of expanded thyroid clonotypes above 0.001 also appeared in blood.

The origin of this receptor is a man between 18 and 35 years old with Graves disease. The sample in question was peripheral blood mononuclear cells (PBMCs), obtained at new diagnosis, from a patient treated with antithyroid drugs. The V and J genes are TRBV15 and TRBJ2-3; 8 bases align to TRBD1. CDR3 nucleotides: TGTGCCACCAGACCGACAGGGGACACAGATACGCAGTATTTT. As protein: CATRPTGDTDTQYF.